This T cell receptor (beta chain) was found in a study of human T cells and chemical hapten exposure. Findings and limits, study-wide: Expanded TCRs produced significantly more large CDR3 similarity clusters than controls did.

TCRdb processed the RACE reads anew with MiXCR; each CDR3 protein has one entry. The sample yields 60,000 to 70,000 distinct CDR3 sequences, roughly 11% seen once. This clonotype was picked up many times. The antigen remains unidentified. Trimming cost V 0 bases and J 5 bases, with 12 bases left between them. Germline CDR1 LGHNA, CDR2 YSLEER. The CDR3 has 15 residues. Described time point: pre-sensitization, week 0. Treatment defined: therapeutic diphenylcyclopropenone sensitization with weekly scalp DPC. Alopecia patients deemed DPC-suitable, aged 18 to 70, excluding pregnancy. Sequencing used whole blood, obtained in connection with sensitization to the hapten diphenylcyclopropenone (DPC). The rearrangement links TRBV4-3 to TRBJ2-3; a possible D gene is TRBD1 (5 bases). The receptor was derived from a woman aged 45 to 65 with alopecia areata. Some clones in this sample may be carry-over from other donors' samples. The CDR3 reads CASSQDPGSRDTQYF. In nucleotides, the CDR3 is TGCGCCAGCAGCCAAGATCCAGGGTCCCGAGATACGCAGTATTTT.